The clone carrying this TCR beta chain was counted between two and nine times. The antigen remains unidentified. This entry comes from a study of T-cell memory formation after mild COVID-19. CDR3 length: 14 amino acids. Trimming removed 1 base at V and 1 base at J, with 7 bases between. From germline, CDR1 is SGHTA and CDR2 FQGNSA. Study findings and constraints: The study found contracting CD4+ clones mainly in CM and EM and contracting CD8+ clones in EMRA. That cross-reactive memory joined was suggested by some responding clones appearing in pre-infection memory.

TCRdb called the 5' RACE reads again in MiXCR, with one record for every CDR3 protein. The top ten clones hold about 21% of a sample with almost 350,000 distinct CDR3 sequences, 20% of them seen once. The sequenced sample consisted of PBMCs or a T cell subset sorted from them (not recorded which). The origin of this receptor is a man younger than 35 who had mild COVID-19 (a few samples of this study predate the infection). Cell type and time point are not known. J is TRBJ2-5 and V is TRBV7-2; the D gene is possibly TRBD1 (5 bases). CDR3 nucleotides: TGTGCCAGCAGCTTAGACAGGCCCCAAGAGACCCAGTACTTC. The encoded protein is CASSLDRPQETQYF.